Each of the 11 T cell receptor beta chains below was sequenced from the same sample in a study of control samples from healthy donors and cancer patients. TCRdb's copy holds only in-frame clones and misses some; the assay was immunoSEQ multiplex PCR. The sample includes 190,000 or so clones, about 93% of them seen just once. Specimen: blood. The receptors were sampled from a young man in good health.

This chain links TRBV19 with TRBJ1-1; D is possibly TRBD1 (5 bases). The CDR3 contains 13 residues. The germline V gene has CDR1 LNHDA and CDR2 SQIVND (reference sequence). The V gene lost 9 bases and the J gene lost 5 bases, with 16 bases spanning the gap. CDR3 DNA sequence: TGTGCCAGCTCGACAGTCCTTGAAACTGAAGCTTTCTTT. Protein product: CASSTVLETEAFF. Drawing the rest from reference TRBV19 and TRBJ1-1, the complete variable domain is DGGITQSPKYLFRKEGQNVTLSCEQNLNHDAMYWYRQDPGQGLRLIYYSQIVNDFQKGDIAEGYSVSREKKESFPLTVTSAQKNPTAFYLCASSTVLETEAFFGQGTRLTVV.

The genes are TRBV5-1 and TRBJ2-3; 7 bases align to TRBD2. Germline-derived CDR1 and CDR2 are SGHRS and YFSETQ. This CDR3 region has 14 residues. Losses at the gene ends were 4 bases for V and 4 bases for J; bases not matched to a gene: 6. The CDR3 loop reads CASSRLTSPDTQYF. In nucleotides, the CDR3 is TGCGCCAGCAGCCGTTTGACTAGCCCAGATACGCAGTATTTT.

The gene calls are TRBV6-5 and TRBJ2-1; no clear D gene. The CDR3 has 12 residues. Trimming took off 6 bases at V and 10 bases at J, with 13 bases between the two ends. Germline-derived CDR1 and CDR2 are MNHEY and SVGAGI. Written as DNA, the CDR3 is TGTGCCAGCAGCGCCCTCCAAGACGAGCAGTTCTTC. Translation gives CASSALQDEQFF.

The chain recombines TRBV3-1 (or the pseudogene TRBV3-2) with TRBJ1-6; 8 bases match TRBD1. The trim removed 3 bases at V and 7 bases at J, leaving 5 bases unmatched. The germline V gene encodes CDR1 LGHDT and CDR2 YNNKEL (reference sequence). The CDR3 covers 15 residues. The CDR3 coding sequence is TGTGCCAGCAGCCAGGAGGGACAGGAGAATTCACCCCTCCACTTT. Translating gives CASSQEGQENSPLHF.

This chain links TRBV6-5 with TRBJ2-7, with D unresolved. The V end was cut by 2 bases, the J end by 2 bases, with 7 bases between. Germline CDR1 and CDR2: MNHEY and SVGAGI. The CDR3 length is 13 residues. In DNA, the CDR3 is TGTGCCAGCAGTTACAGTGGGACCTACGAGCAGTACTTC. Its protein product is CASSYSGTYEQYF.

The chain links TRBV6-5 to TRBJ2-4; 12 nucleotides align to TRBD2. CDR3 length equals 11 residues. Germline CDR1 and CDR2: MNHEY and SVGAGI. V shed 5 bases, J shed 15 bases, and the junction held 2 bases outside the gene matches. The CDR3 loop reads CASSLAGGAYF. In DNA form, the CDR3 reads TGTGCCAGCAGTCTAGCGGGGGGGGCGTACTTC.

The chain combines TRBV2 with TRBJ2-5; D possibly matches TRBD1 or TRBD2 (6 bases each). Per the germline V gene, CDR1 is SNHLY and CDR2 is FYNNEI. CDR3 length: 15 amino acids. The V and J ends lost 6 bases and 5 bases respectively, with 19 bases between them. CDR3 region: CASSEGGNFRETQYF. CDR3 bases: TGTGCCAGCAGCGAGGGGGGCAACTTCAGGGAGACCCAGTACTTC.

The chain couples TRBV6-6 to TRBJ2-1, with 11 bases matching TRBD2. The CDR3 is 16 residues long. The V gene end was trimmed by 2 bases and the J gene end by 9 bases; junction bases not matched to a gene: 9. Germline assignment: CDR1 MNHNY and CDR2 SVGAGI (reference sequence). Written as DNA, the CDR3 is TGTGCCAGCAGTTACAGGGTAGCGGGGGGGCCGGGTGAGCAGTTCTTC. This codes for CASSYRVAGGPGEQFF.

The chain's CDR3 is CASSQGVGNTGELFF. The CDR3 DNA reads as TGTGCCAGCAGCCAAGGGGTTGGGAACACCGGGGAGCTGTTTTTT. This chain links TRBV4-2 with TRBJ2-2; D not certain. CDR1 LGHNA and CDR2 YNFKEQ come from the germline V gene. This CDR3 has 15 residues. Trimming pared 1 base from V and 1 base from J, leaving 7 bases between.

The gene calls are TRBV5-1 and TRBJ2-3, with 9 nucleotides matching TRBD2. Germline-derived CDR1 and CDR2 are SGHRS and YFSETQ. The J segment lost 4 bases and the V segment lost 4 bases, leaving 7 bases of the junction unmatched. The CDR3 sequence is 15 residues long. In nucleotides, the CDR3 is TGCGCCAGCAGCCCGGCGGGGGGGCTCGCAGATACGCAGTATTTT. Translating it yields CASSPAGGLADTQYF.

The gene calls are TRBV27 and TRBJ2-7, with 9 bases that match TRBD1. From germline, CDR1 is MNHEY and CDR2 SMNVEV (reference sequence). Trimming took 5 bases from V and 5 from J; bases not matched to a gene: 7. There are 14 residues in the CDR3. CDR3 bases: TGTGCCAGCAGTCCCTCCCGGACAGGGGACGAGCAGTACTTC. Residues: CASSPSRTGDEQYF.